These T cell receptor beta chains were read from a single sample in a study of CD8 T cells in ankylosing spondylitis. TCRdb ran MiXCR on the 5' RACE reads and lists one entry per CDR3 protein. The sample comprises around 490,000 distinct CDR3 sequences, about 5.2% of which are singletons, and roughly 3.3% rests with the top ten. Sequenced sample: blood, either unsorted or a sorted T cell fraction (not recorded which). These receptors were obtained from a male donor with ankylosing spondylitis. Both conserved end residues are part of each CDR3. D genes are given only for firm matches. Clone size is given for some rows only: seen once, a few or many times, or a class if the clone is expanded.

J	D	size	V	CDR3	DNA
TRBJ1-1	NA	many	TRBV5-1	CASSLGAEPKSRSF	TGCGCCAGCAGCTTGGGCGCGGAACCAAAAAGTCGCTCCTTT
TRBJ1-5	NA	many	TRBV20-1	CSASDSLSNQPQHF	TGCAGTGCAAGTGACAGCCTCAGCAATCAGCCCCAGCATTTT
TRBJ1-1	TRBD1	many	TRBV6-1	CASRARTGGYTEAFF	TGTGCCAGCAGAGCGCGGACAGGGGGATACACTGAAGCTTTCTTT
TRBJ2-7	TRBD2	many	TRBV10-2	CASSSGLAGVYEQYF	TGCGCCAGCAGCTCCGGACTAGCGGGAGTGTACGAGCAGTACTTC
TRBJ2-1	NA	many	TRBV19	CASRSRCGFF	TGTGCCAGTAGATCGAGGTGTGGGTTCTTC
TRBJ1-1	NA	many	TRBV7-9	CASSPGGAEAFF	TGTGCCAGCAGCCCGGGGGGGGCTGAAGCTTTCTTT
TRBJ1-1	NA	many	TRBV6-5	CASSYSIGRGKAEAFF	TGTGCCAGCAGTTACTCCATAGGGCGAGGGAAAGCTGAAGCTTTCTTT
TRBJ2-7	NA	many	TRBV4-3	CASSQATRLAYEQYF	TGCGCCAGCAGCCAAGCCACTCGCTTGGCCTACGAGCAGTACTTC
TRBJ1-1	NA	few	TRBV4-1	CASKLGLEDYTEAFF	TGCGCCAGTAAGCTCGGATTGGAGGATTACACTGAAGCTTTCTTT
TRBJ2-1	NA	many	TRBV7-2	CASPSQSSYNEQFF	TGTGCCAGCCCAAGCCAGAGCTCCTACAATGAGCAGTTCTTC
TRBJ1-2	NA	many	TRBV28	CASSLPTLRYTF	TGTGCCAGCAGTTTACCGACGCTACGGTACACCTTC
TRBJ2-3	NA	many	TRBV27	CASRDLHTQYF	TGTGCCAGCAGGGACTTGCATACGCAGTATTTT
TRBJ2-3	NA	few	TRBV4-3	CASSQDGLSRGDTQYF	TGCGCCAGCAGCCAAGATGGCCTTTCCCGGGGAGATACGCAGTATTTT
TRBJ2-7	TRBD2	NA	TRBV27	CASRAGGPSYEQYF	TGTGCCAGCAGGGCGGGAGGGCCTAGCTACGAGCAGTACTTC
TRBJ1-1	NA	few	TRBV5-1	CASSLQGNMNTEAFF	TGCGCCAGCAGCTTGCAGGGTAACATGAACACTGAAGCTTTCTTT
TRBJ2-2	TRBD1	few	TRBV6-5	CASSYFRTGVTGELFF	TGTGCCAGCAGTTACTTTCGGACAGGGGTCACCGGGGAGCTGTTTTTT
TRBJ1-2	NA	many	TRBV28	CASRGLNFGYTF	TGTGCCAGCAGAGGACTGAACTTTGGCTACACCTTC
TRBJ2-7	TRBD1	many	TRBV4-2	CASSQWTGEQYF	TGTGCCAGCAGCCAGTGGACAGGCGAGCAGTACTTC
TRBJ2-7	NA	many	TRBV6-1	CASSEWGPGDTYEQYF	TGTGCCAGCAGTGAATGGGGGCCGGGAGATACCTACGAGCAGTACTTC
TRBJ2-5	NA	many	TRBV29-1	CSVAGPPPQETQYF	TGCAGCGTAGCCGGGCCCCCCCCTCAAGAGACCCAGTACTTC
TRBJ1-2	NA	many	TRBV4-3	CASSQSNYGYTF	TGCGCCAGCAGCCAGAGTAACTATGGCTACACCTTC
TRBJ1-2	NA	many	TRBV20-1	CSAGTHKKGGYTF	TGCAGTGCCGGGACCCACAAGAAAGGAGGCTACACCTTC